These T cell receptor beta chains were read from a single sample in a study of blood T cell repertoires in COVID-19. Only in-frame clones appear in the TCRdb table, and some are missing; sequencing was by immunoSEQ multiplex PCR. Of 200,000 to 250,000 clones listed, more than 70% were seen once; the top ten hold around 12%. The specimen was peripheral blood. The receptor set was obtained from a man older than 75 with acute or convalescent COVID-19. CDR3s include the opening cysteine and the closing phenylalanine or tryptophan. Each record gives: D gene, clone size, V gene, J gene, CDR3 protein, CDR3 DNA. A D gene is named only where the DNA matches it firmly. Expanded clones get a size class; other rows say once, few or many, or leave the size out.

D: TRBD1; size: NA; V: TRBV5-1; J: TRBJ2-5; CDR3: CASSSSGTGQETQYF; DNA: TGCGCCAGCAGCTCCTCCGGGACAGGTCAAGAGACCCAGTACTTC
D: NA; size: NA; V: TRBV7-9; J: TRBJ2-5; CDR3: CASTPGIHDGGQETQYF; DNA: TGTGCCAGCACTCCCGGGATCCACGACGGAGGGCAAGAGACCCAGTACTTC
D: TRBD1; size: few; V: TRBV18; J: TRBJ2-5; CDR3: CASSPRDRGTETQYF; DNA: TGTGCCAGCTCACCGAGGGACAGGGGCACGGAGACCCAGTACTTC
D: TRBD1; size: once; V: TRBV10-3; J: TRBJ2-7; CDR3: CAISESGARGHYEQYF; DNA: TGTGCCATCAGTGAGTCAGGGGCCAGGGGGCACTACGAGCAGTACTTC
D: TRBD1; size: NA; V: TRBV7-7; J: TRBJ2-1; CDR3: CASSFDRGANEQFF; DNA: TGTGCTAGCAGCTTCGACAGGGGGGCTAATGAGCAGTTCTTC
D: TRBD1; size: NA; V: TRBV7-9; J: TRBJ2-5; CDR3: CASSLGTGAPETQYF; DNA: TGTGCCAGCAGCCTAGGGACAGGGGCCCCCGAGACCCAGTACTTC
D: NA; size: NA; V: TRBV4-3; J: TRBJ2-5; CDR3: CASSQGGTGETQYF; DNA: TGCGCCAGCAGCCAGGGGGGGACAGGAGAGACCCAGTACTTC
D: TRBD1; size: NA; V: TRBV7-9; J: TRBJ2-7; CDR3: CASSLSGGRDEQYF; DNA: TGTGCCAGCAGCTTATCAGGGGGCAGGGACGAGCAGTACTTC
D: NA; size: NA; V: TRBV2; J: TRBJ2-3; CDR3: CVTTPDPSTDTQYF; DNA: TGTGTCACAACCCCCGATCCAAGCACAGATACGCAGTATTTT
D: TRBD1; size: NA; V: TRBV19; J: TRBJ1-1; CDR3: CASSIVGDRVFRMNTEAFF; DNA: TGTGCCAGTAGTATTGTCGGGGACAGGGTATTTCGGATGAACACTGAAGCTTTCTTT
D: NA; size: NA; V: TRBV3-1/TRBV3-2; J: TRBJ1-1; CDR3: CASSFDRSTEAFF; DNA: TGTGCCAGCAGCTTCGACAGATCCACTGAAGCTTTCTTT
D: NA; size: few; V: TRBV7-9; J: TRBJ1-1; CDR3: CASSPGGATEAFF; DNA: TGTGCCAGCAGCCCCGGGGGGGCAACTGAAGCTTTCTTT
D: NA; size: once; V: TRBV11-2; J: TRBJ2-1; CDR3: CASSLVGGGNEQFF; DNA: TGTGCCAGCAGCTTAGTGGGGGGTGGGAATGAGCAGTTCTTC
D: TRBD1; size: NA; V: TRBV5-4; J: TRBJ2-5; CDR3: CASSSTGGGETQYF; DNA: TGTGCCAGCAGCTCCACAGGGGGAGGCGAGACCCAGTACTTC
D: TRBD1; size: once; V: TRBV5-1; J: TRBJ1-6; CDR3: CASSSASRQGRDSPLHF; DNA: TGCGCCAGCAGCTCCGCTTCAAGACAGGGTAGGGATTCACCCCTCCACTTT
D: NA; size: NA; V: TRBV3-1/TRBV3-2; J: TRBJ1-6; CDR3: CASSQDPLLSYNSPLHF; DNA: TGTGCCAGCAGCCAAGATCCCCTCCTTTCCTATAATTCACCCCTCCACTTT
D: NA; size: NA; V: TRBV5-1; J: TRBJ2-3; CDR3: CASSLGHSPTDTQYF; DNA: TGCGCCAGCAGCTTGGGACACTCTCCGACAGATACGCAGTATTTT
D: TRBD2; size: NA; V: TRBV11-3; J: TRBJ2-1; CDR3: CASSHGGGRYNEQFF; DNA: TGTGCCAGCAGCCACGGGGGGGGCAGGTACAATGAGCAGTTCTTC
D: TRBD1; size: NA; V: TRBV12-3/TRBV12-4; J: TRBJ1-2; CDR3: CASSLTGGYGYTF; DNA: TGTGCCAGCAGCCTGACAGGGGGGTATGGCTACACCTTC
D: NA; size: NA; V: TRBV10-3; J: TRBJ1-3; CDR3: CAITSGSLSGNTIYF; DNA: TGTGCCATCACTTCAGGCTCCCTCTCTGGAAACACCATATATTTT
D: NA; size: NA; V: TRBV7-2; J: TRBJ1-1; CDR3: CASSLVGDGSEAFF; DNA: TGTGCCAGCAGCTTAGTAGGAGATGGTTCTGAAGCTTTCTTT
D: NA; size: NA; V: TRBV6-5; J: TRBJ1-5; CDR3: CASSYSPGQPQHF; DNA: TGTGCCAGCAGTTACTCCCCGGGTCAGCCCCAGCATTTT
D: TRBD1; size: once; V: TRBV4-1; J: TRBJ1-5; CDR3: CASSETGGSQPQHF; DNA: TGCGCCAGCAGCGAGACAGGGGGCAGTCAGCCCCAGCATTTT
D: NA; size: NA; V: TRBV19; J: TRBJ1-5; CDR3: CASKETSNQPQHF; DNA: TGTGCCAGTAAGGAGACTAGCAATCAGCCCCAGCATTTT
D: NA; size: NA; V: TRBV11-2; J: TRBJ2-7; CDR3: CASSLEGGSGEQYF; DNA: TGTGCCAGCAGCTTAGAAGGGGGAAGCGGCGAGCAGTACTTC
D: NA; size: NA; V: TRBV6-1; J: TRBJ2-2; CDR3: CASSEWEMNTGELFF; DNA: TGTGCCAGCAGTGAATGGGAGATGAACACCGGGGAGCTGTTTTTT